A single sample is the source of the 5 T cell receptor beta chains below, sequenced in a study of type 1 regulatory T cells. Study-wide results and caveats: Compared with non-type 1 regulatory T cells, type 1 regulatory T cells showed a more restricted TCR repertoire.

These receptors have no known antigen. Using its own MiXCR run on the reads, TCRdb lists one record per CDR3 protein. The sample consists of under 75,000 distinct CDR3 sequences, around 20% of them appearing once. The sequencing input was cultured type 1 regulatory T (Tr1) cells, either the whole culture or a sorted fraction (not recorded which). The receptors stem from a human donor in good health.

The rearrangement joins TRBV29-1 to TRBJ2-1; TRBD2 agrees at 11 bases. Trimming removed 8 bases from V and 3 bases from J; junction bases left unmatched: 6. Per the germline V gene, CDR1 is SQVTM and CDR2 is ANQGSEA. This CDR3 spans 14 amino acids. CDR3 DNA: TGCAGCCTTCTAGCGGGAGGCGGCTACAATGAGCAGTTCTTC. Protein sequence: CSLLAGGGYNEQFF.

This clonotype was found a few times. The genes are TRBV29-1 and TRBJ1-4; D is uncertain. This CDR3 spans 10 amino acids. CDR1 and CDR2 from the germline V gene are SQVTM and ANQGSEA. Trimming pared 6 bases from V and 5 bases from J, leaving 4 bases between. The CDR3 is CSVLNEKLFF. The CDR3 nucleotides are TGCAGCGTGTTAAATGAAAAACTGTTTTTT.

V gene TRBV6-6 combines with J gene TRBJ1-6, with D possibly TRBD1 on 5 matching bases. Germline V gene sequence: CDR1 MNHNY, CDR2 SVGAGI (reference sequence). Trimming shortened V by 2 bases and J by 3 bases, and 8 bases separated the two germline ends. CDR3 length: 15 residues. In DNA, the CDR3 is TGTGCCAGCAGTTACCACAGGAACTATAATTCACCCCTCCACTTT. It specifies CASSYHRNYNSPLHF.

This clonotype was seen a few times. The gene calls are TRBV5-4 and TRBJ2-1, with no clear D. V lost 0 bases and J lost 3, with 7 bases in between. CDR3 length equals 14 residues. Per the germline V gene, CDR1 is SGHNT and CDR2 is YYREEE (reference sequence). The CDR3 nucleotides are TGTGCCAGCAGCTTGGAGCCGAACTACAATGAGCAGTTCTTC. Amino acid sequence: CASSLEPNYNEQFF.

The J gene is TRBJ2-1, the V gene TRBV5-1; either TRBD1 or TRBD2 may fit D (5 bases each). The length of the CDR3 is 14 residues. V lost 2 bases, J lost 1 base, and 7 bases lay in between. In germline, CDR1 is SGHRS, CDR2 YFSETQ. The CDR3 DNA reads TGCGCCAGCAGCTTTGGGGGATCCTACAATGAGCAGTTCTTC. Protein sequence: CASSFGGSYNEQFF.